Listed here are 5 T cell receptor beta chains from one sample, sequenced in a study of blood T cells in healthy people across ages. A J-beta primer mix and a sample-barcoded 5' primer were used in a second PCR of roughly 7 to 12 cycles. One entry per CDR3 protein, called by TCRdb with MiXCR from the 5' RACE reads. The data contain approximately 1,000,000 distinct CDR3 sequences, 35% to 45% of them singletons. The sequencing sample was made of blood. These receptors originate from a man between 18 and 35 years old in good health.

In this sample, this clonotype turned up a few times. J is TRBJ1-1 and V is TRBV6-6, with 9 bases fitting TRBD1. This CDR3 region has 17 residues. Germline V gives CDR1 MNHNY, CDR2 SVGAGI (reference sequence). Losses at the gene ends were 5 bases for V and 3 bases for J; bases not matched to a gene: 13. The CDR3 region has the DNA TGTGCCAGCAGTCGGACAGGGGTTTTCAGTGGGTACACTGAAGCTTTCTTT. Protein: CASSRTGVFSGYTEAFF.

The chain combines TRBV20-1 with TRBJ2-5, with D unclear. This CDR3 has 12 residues. With 4 bases removed from V and 11 bases from J, the gap between germline ends came to 17 bases. From germline, CDR1 is DFQATT and CDR2 SNEGSKA (reference sequence). The CDR3 DNA follows: TGCAGTGCTACCGCAGTAATCAATGAGCAGTACTTC. Its translation: CSATAVINEQYF.

This clonotype has just a few counts. The V and J genes are TRBV10-3 and TRBJ2-1; weak D call: TRBD1 (6 bases). The CDR3 totals 14 residues. Germline V gives CDR1 ENHRY, CDR2 SYGVKD. Trimming took 8 bases from V and 0 from J, leaving 11 bases between them. The DNA for the CDR3 is TGTGCCATCCGGGACAAGAACTCCTACAATGAGCAGTTCTTC. Its translation: CAIRDKNSYNEQFF.

This clonotype was observed a handful of times. This sequence joins TRBV6-2 or TRBV6-3 and TRBJ2-4, with 7 bases identical to TRBD1. The J call may be incorrect, as the DNA end agrees better with TRBJ2-5. Germline CDR1 is MNHEY and CDR2 is SVGEGT. CDR3 size: 14 residues. CDR3 loop: CASSYGTAQETQYF. The DNA for the CDR3 is TGTGCCAGCAGTTACGGGACAGCCCAAGAGACCCAGTACTTC.

This clonotype has more than one count but fewer than ten. The chain uses TRBV29-1 and TRBJ2-1; D tentatively fits TRBD1 or TRBD2 (6 bases each). The J call may be faulty, since TRBJ2-7 better matches the DNA end. This CDR3 has 13 amino acids. Germline V lookup: CDR1 SQVTM, CDR2 ANQGSEA. The CDR3 nucleotides are TGCAGCGTAAGCGGGCAGGGGCTAAATGAGCAGTACTTC. This codes for CSVSGQGLNEQYF.